The clone carrying this TCR beta chain has more than one count but fewer than ten. Antigen: not known. This entry belongs to a study of T cells after yellow fever vaccination. Notes on the study in general: On re-exposure, the response was weaker but peaked faster, at day 5 versus 15. The booster response re-showed most primary clones: 96% CD4, 88% CD8.

Each CDR3 protein gets one entry after TCRdb re-called the 5' RACE reads with MiXCR. The profile shows some 290,000 distinct CDR3 sequences, about 10% of them singletons. The sample here was CD4+ T cells sorted from PBMCs, taken 45 days after the yellow fever booster vaccination. The origin of this receptor is a man younger than 35 who received the YFV17D yellow fever vaccine.

The CDR3 loop is CATLLPEETQYF. The CDR3 DNA reads as TGTGCCACTCTCTTACCCGAAGAGACCCAGTACTTC. The chain carries TRBV9 and TRBJ2-5; no clear D gene. The CDR3 covers 12 residues. V dropped 9 bases and J dropped 3 bases, with 12 bases sitting between them. Germline V gene lookup returns CDR1 SGDLS and CDR2 YYNGEE.